Below are 30 T cell receptor beta chains sequenced from a single sample in a study of blood T cell repertoires in COVID-19. Produced via immunoSEQ multiplex PCR; TCRdb's table is partial and in-frame only. The sample has over 150,000 clones, approximately 80% seen once. The sample comprised peripheral blood. These receptors were obtained from a human donor in a cohort sampled during active COVID-19.

The chain is built from TRBV28 and TRBJ2-5, with a tentative D call TRBD1 (6 bases). Looked up from germline, CDR1 is MDHEN and CDR2 is SYDVKM. CDR3 length: 13 amino acids. V was cut by 3 bases and J by 2 bases, with 7 bases left in between. CDR3 sequence reads: CASSLGQQETQYF. The CDR3 DNA is TGTGCCAGCAGTTTGGGACAACAAGAGACCCAGTACTTC.

V and J are TRBV11-2 and TRBJ2-4; D might be TRBD2 (6 bases). Germline values: CDR1 SGHAT, CDR2 FQNNGV. The V gene lost 4 bases and the J gene lost 0 bases, with 13 bases spanning the gap. CDR3 size: 16 residues. CDR3 nucleotides: TGTGCCAGCAGCTCCCGGACTACCCTAGCCAAAAACATTCAGTACTTC. Translation: CASSSRTTLAKNIQYF.

This clone turned up a few times. The chain employs TRBV2 and TRBJ2-7, with 8 nucleotides matching TRBD1. After removal of 7 bases from V and 5 bases from J, the junction contained 4 bases not matched to a gene. The CDR3 contains 12 residues. Germline V CDR1 and CDR2: SNHLY, FYNNEI. The CDR3 loop is CASNGQGHEQYF. The CDR3, as DNA: TGTGCCAGCAATGGACAGGGCCACGAGCAGTACTTC.

The genes are TRBV5-1 and TRBJ2-1; 9 bases match TRBD2. V dropped 3 bases and J dropped 4; count of bases not matched to a gene: 5. Germline V gene lookup returns CDR1 SGHRS and CDR2 YFSETQ. The CDR3 is 15 residues long. CDR3 amino acids: CASSSLAGGYNEQFF. CDR3 DNA sequence: TGCGCCAGCAGCTCTCTGGCGGGAGGGTACAATGAGCAGTTCTTC.

The chain uses TRBV28 and TRBJ1-6, with D maybe TRBD1 (6 bases). Germline V CDR1 and CDR2: MDHEN, SYDVKM. V shed 4 bases and J shed 6 bases, with 10 bases lying between them. There are 14 residues in the CDR3. The CDR3 region has the DNA TGTGCCAGCAGTTCAACAGGGAGTAATTCACCCCTCCACTTT. Protein: CASSSTGSNSPLHF.

V is TRBV4-2 and J is TRBJ2-5, with 8 positions matching TRBD2. Germline values: CDR1 LGHNA, CDR2 YNFKEQ. The V segment lost 5 bases and the J segment 1 base; nucleotides outside the gene matches: 3. The CDR3 is 14 residues long. The CDR3 bases are TGTGCCAGCAGCGTACTAGCGGCCCAAGAGACCCAGTACTTC. Its protein product is CASSVLAAQETQYF.

The chain employs TRBV4-1 and TRBJ2-7, with D possibly TRBD1 on 6 matching bases. The CDR3 covers 15 residues. Germline CDR1 reads MGHRA; CDR2 reads YSYEKL. V was shortened by 0 bases and J by 2 bases, with 11 bases between the two germline ends. This CDR3 is CASSQDDRQTYEQYF. The CDR3 DNA follows: TGCGCCAGCAGCCAAGATGACAGGCAAACCTACGAGCAGTACTTC.

The V and J genes are TRBV5-1 and TRBJ2-3, with 8 bases matching TRBD1. V gave up 0 bases and J gave up 4 bases; unmatched junction bases: 7. The CDR3 has 16 residues. The germline gives CDR1 SGHRS, CDR2 YFSETQ. DNA of the CDR3: TGCGCCAGCAGCTTGGCCCCGGGACAGGAAGCAGATACGCAGTATTTT. It is translated as CASSLAPGQEADTQYF.

The V gene is TRBV10-3, the J gene TRBJ2-2; no clear D gene. Germline V gene lookup returns CDR1 ENHRY and CDR2 SYGVKD. There are 15 residues in the CDR3. The ends were cut back, 2 bases at V and 0 bases at J, with 7 bases in the middle. This CDR3 is CAISETETNTGELFF. The CDR3 DNA is TGTGCCATCAGTGAGACCGAGACGAACACCGGGGAGCTGTTTTTT.

The CDR3 spells CASSPQTGTGTDTQYF. CDR3 bases: TGTGCCAGTAGTCCCCAGACAGGGACGGGCACAGATACGCAGTATTTT. The gene calls are TRBV19 and TRBJ2-3, with 7 bases that match TRBD1. The CDR3 is 16 residues long. Germline assignment: CDR1 LNHDA and CDR2 SQIVND (reference sequence). The V gene end was trimmed by 5 bases and the J gene end by 1 base; junction bases not matched to a gene: 9.

The chain couples TRBV2 to TRBJ2-5; 7 nucleotides match TRBD2. Germline assignment: CDR1 SNHLY and CDR2 FYNNEI. The CDR3 consists of 15 residues. The V gene end was trimmed by 5 bases and the J gene end by 4 bases; junction bases not matched to a gene: 10. The CDR3 DNA reads TGTGCCAGCAGTCCTCAACCGGGACTAATAGAGACCCAGTACTTC. Translation: CASSPQPGLIETQYF.

This clone was seen just once. The genes are TRBV5-1 and TRBJ2-2; 12 bases map to TRBD1. This CDR3 region has 17 residues. Germline trimming cut 3 bases from V and 7 bases from J; bases unmatched to any gene: 10. Germline assignment: CDR1 SGHRS and CDR2 YFSETQ. CDR3: CASSWAIGTGGVGELFF. CDR3 coding DNA: TGCGCCAGCAGCTGGGCAATCGGGACAGGGGGCGTCGGGGAGCTGTTTTTT.

The chain couples TRBV28 to TRBJ1-1; D gene ambiguous. V lost 7 bases and J 1 base, leaving 4 bases between the germline ends. Germline CDR1 is MDHEN and CDR2 is SYDVKM. The CDR3 runs to 11 residues. As DNA, the CDR3 is TGTGCCAGCACGAGGAACACTGAAGCTTTCTTT. It encodes CASTRNTEAFF.

V usage is TRBV19 and J usage is TRBJ2-1; 9 bases line up with TRBD2. This CDR3 region has 15 residues. The J segment lost 0 bases and the V segment lost 10 bases, leaving 7 bases of the junction unmatched. CDR1 and CDR2 from the germline V gene are LNHDA and SQIVND (reference sequence). The CDR3 DNA reads as TGTGCCACCCAGACTAGCGGAGGCTCCTACAATGAGCAGTTCTTC. Translating it yields CATQTSGGSYNEQFF.

This rearrangement joins TRBV5-5 to TRBJ1-6; 8 bases agree with TRBD1. With 3 bases clipped from V and 10 bases from J, the junction kept 6 bases outside the gene matches. CDR1 and CDR2 (germline): SGHKS, YYEKEE (reference sequence). This CDR3 contains 14 residues. The CDR3: CASSSTGERSPLHF. In DNA, the CDR3 is TGTGCCAGCAGCTCGACAGGGGAAAGGTCACCCCTCCACTTT.

This chain joins TRBV6-2 or TRBV6-3 and TRBJ2-1; 11 bases align to TRBD2. The germline V gene has CDR1 MNHEY and CDR2 SVGEGT. CDR3 size: 18 residues. The ends lost 6 bases at V and 0 bases at J; junction bases unmatched: 10. CDR3 DNA sequence: TGTGCCAGCAGGCCTCCGGGACTAGCGGATAGCTCCTACAATGAGCAGTTCTTC. It specifies CASRPPGLADSSYNEQFF.

The chain recombines TRBV18 with TRBJ2-5, with 7 positions matching TRBD1. The germline gives CDR1 KGHSH, CDR2 LQKENI. The V and J ends lost 6 bases and 4 bases, in that order; junction bases with no gene match: 11. The length of the CDR3 is 15 residues. The chain's CDR3 is CASSLRQGVTETQYF. In DNA form, the CDR3 reads TGTGCCAGCTCCCTTCGACAGGGAGTCACAGAGACCCAGTACTTC.

This clone came up a few times. This sequence joins TRBV5-4 and TRBJ1-2, with a weak D call TRBD1 (5 bases). Germline-derived CDR1 and CDR2 are SGHNT and YYREEE (reference sequence). Trimming left V 4 bases short and J 6 bases short, with 16 bases between. The CDR3 covers 14 residues. Written as DNA, the CDR3 is TGTGCCAGCAGCACCCGAGGCCGGGGGGATGGCTACACCTTC. Translating gives CASSTRGRGDGYTF.

The CDR3 region is CASLPEGTEQFF. The CDR3 DNA sequence: TGTGCCAGCCTCCCCGAGGGTACCGAGCAGTTCTTC. V is TRBV6-5 and J is TRBJ2-1; maybe TRBD2 (5 bases). Germline assignment: CDR1 MNHEY and CDR2 SVGAGI. The CDR3 runs to 12 residues. V lost 8 bases and J 10 bases, leaving 15 bases between the germline ends.

This clone occurred a few times. The V call is TRBV27, the J call TRBJ2-1, with D possibly being TRBD1 (6 bases). This CDR3 comprises 15 residues. The germline V and J ends were trimmed by 5 bases and 8 bases, with 19 bases remaining between them. Germline V gene sequence: CDR1 MNHEY, CDR2 SMNVEV (reference sequence). The CDR3 DNA reads TGTGCCAGCAGTCCCCGACAGGCCCCGTTTCATGAGCAGTTCTTC. Protein product: CASSPRQAPFHEQFF.

The V gene is TRBV19, the J gene TRBJ1-4; TRBD1 agrees at 9 bases. The germline gives CDR1 LNHDA, CDR2 SQIVND (reference sequence). With V trimmed by 2 bases and J by 7 bases, 8 bases remained unmatched. This CDR3 has 16 residues. The CDR3 bases are TGTGCCAGTAGTATAAAAACGGGGACAGGGCCTGAAAAACTGTTTTTT. Its translation is CASSIKTGTGPEKLFF.

The CDR3 sequence is CASSPRGLGEQPQHF. The CDR3, as DNA: TGTGCCAGCAGTCCCCGGGGACTGGGAGAGCAGCCCCAGCATTTT. The J gene is TRBJ1-5, the V gene TRBV27, with a weak D call TRBD1 (5 bases). This CDR3 spans 15 amino acids. V was cut by 5 bases and J by 7 bases, with 18 bases left in between. From germline, CDR1 is MNHEY and CDR2 SMNVEV (reference sequence).

The chain uses TRBV7-9 and TRBJ2-2; no definite D call. CDR1 is SEHNR, CDR2 FQNEAQ, per germline (reference sequence). The CDR3 covers 15 residues. The V and J ends lost 7 bases and 1 base respectively, with 13 bases between them. The DNA of the CDR3 is TGTGCCAGCACCCCCACAGATGGGAACACCGGGGAGCTGTTTTTT. The encoded protein is CASTPTDGNTGELFF.

This chain uses TRBV19 with TRBJ1-1, with TRBD1 as a possible D gene (6 bases). This CDR3 spans 11 amino acids. CDR1 and CDR2 from the germline V gene are LNHDA and SQIVND (reference sequence). The V end was cut by 3 bases, the J end by 10 bases, with 9 bases between. CDR3 amino acids: CASSMDSGAFF. CDR3 nucleotides: TGTGCCAGTAGTATGGACAGCGGAGCTTTCTTT. Full variable domain (missing parts from reference TRBV19 and TRBJ1-1): DGGITQSPKYLFRKEGQNVTLSCEQNLNHDAMYWYRQDPGQGLRLIYYSQIVNDFQKGDIAEGYSVSREKKESFPLTVTSAQKNPTAFYLCASSMDSGAFFGQGTRLTVV.

The chain links TRBV29-1 to TRBJ2-7; 7 bases are a match to TRBD2. This CDR3 is 13 amino acids long. Germline V CDR1 and CDR2: SQVTM, ANQGSEA. After removal of 4 bases from V and 2 bases from J, the junction contained 5 bases not matched to a gene. The CDR3 DNA reads as TGCAGCGTTGGTGCGGGAGCCCCCTACGAGCAGTACTTC. It encodes CSVGAGAPYEQYF.

This chain connects TRBV20-1 to TRBJ1-2, with D possibly TRBD1 on 5 matching bases. V dropped 3 bases and J dropped 4 bases, with 9 bases sitting between them. Germline lookup yields CDR1 DFQATT and CDR2 SNEGSKA (reference sequence). CDR3 length: 12 residues. The CDR3 region is CSASSGVYGYTF. The DNA for the CDR3 is TGCAGTGCTAGTTCGGGGGTCTATGGCTACACCTTC.

CDR3 protein: CASSFAAEGNSPLHF. Here the CDR3 DNA reads TGCGCCAGCAGCTTCGCCGCGGAGGGTAATTCACCCCTCCACTTT. This chain joins TRBV5-1 and TRBJ1-6; D is unclear. This CDR3 spans 15 amino acids. The germline CDR1 and CDR2 sequences are SGHRS and YFSETQ. V was clipped by 2 bases and J by 6 bases, with 12 bases between them.

This clone was seen more than once but under ten times. The chain employs TRBV5-5 and TRBJ2-7; unclear D gene. The CDR3 loop spans 17 amino acids. From germline, CDR1 is SGHKS and CDR2 YYEKEE (reference sequence). The V end was cut by 0 bases, the J end by 5 bases, with 21 bases between. CDR3 residues: CASSLVGGYAFSNEQYF. The CDR3 nucleotides read TGTGCCAGCAGCTTGGTCGGCGGCTACGCATTTTCTAACGAGCAGTACTTC.

The chain carries TRBV4-1 and TRBJ2-7; D possibly corresponds to TRBD1 (5 bases). The germline CDR1 and CDR2 sequences are MGHRA and YSYEKL. The V end was cut by 2 bases, the J end by 5 bases, with 34 bases between. The CDR3 covers 21 residues. CDR3 sequence (DNA): TGCGCCAGCAGCCAAACTACAGGAATAGGTTATCGAGGTCTAGTTGTGCACGAGCAGTACTTC. This codes for CASSQTTGIGYRGLVVHEQYF.

The V and J genes are TRBV5-4 and TRBJ1-1; D uncertain. The length of the CDR3 is 13 residues. Trimming removed 2 bases at V and 7 bases at J, with 12 bases between. Germline CDR1 SGHNT, CDR2 YYREEE (reference sequence). CDR3 nucleotide sequence: TGTGCCAGCAGCTTTACCGACGGAGATGAAGCTTTCTTT. It specifies CASSFTDGDEAFF.